This T cell receptor (beta chain) derives from a study of T cells in Graves' hyperthyroidism and ophthalmopathy. In the study overall: Sampling of peripheral blood happened at initial diagnosis, prior to any treatment.

This clonotype has just a few counts. Its antigen is as yet unknown. Findings and limits, study-wide: Through a model of 13 V-J features, ophthalmopathy was separated from stable hyperthyroidism.

Diagnosis relied on clinical symptoms, serum thyroxine and TRAb, thyroid ultrasound and orbital computed tomography. Each 10 ml fresh peripheral blood draw supplied the PBMCs. The source material, RNA transcripts, was used to amplify TCR beta CDR3 regions. First-round RT-PCR targeting the TCR CDR3 was performed with the HTBI primer set. Via MiXCR, TCRdb re-called the multiplex PCR reads, giving one row per CDR3 protein. The sample holds around 400,000 distinct CDR3 sequences, roughly 25% seen once. V was pared by 1 base and J by 5 bases, with 13 bases of the junction left unmatched. The CDR3 contains 18 residues. Per the germline V gene, CDR1 is SGHTA and CDR2 is FQGNSA.

This clonotype was sampled from a man in his fifties or sixties with Graves' hyperthyroidism. The chain links TRBV7-2 to TRBJ2-2, with 7 bases lining up with TRBD2. Sequenced material: blood. As DNA, the CDR3 is TGTGCCAGCAGCTTAGTTCTTGGGGCTAGCGGAAGAACCGGGGAGCTGTTTTTT. It yields the protein CASSLVLGASGRTGELFF. Using reference TRBV7-2 and TRBJ2-2 for the parts outside the CDR3, the full variable domain is GAGVSQSPSNKVTEKGKDVELRCDPISGHTALYWYRQSLGQGLEFLIYFQGNSAPDKSGLPSDRFSAERTGGSVSTLTIQRTQQEDSAVYLCASSLVLGASGRTGELFFGEGSRLTVL.